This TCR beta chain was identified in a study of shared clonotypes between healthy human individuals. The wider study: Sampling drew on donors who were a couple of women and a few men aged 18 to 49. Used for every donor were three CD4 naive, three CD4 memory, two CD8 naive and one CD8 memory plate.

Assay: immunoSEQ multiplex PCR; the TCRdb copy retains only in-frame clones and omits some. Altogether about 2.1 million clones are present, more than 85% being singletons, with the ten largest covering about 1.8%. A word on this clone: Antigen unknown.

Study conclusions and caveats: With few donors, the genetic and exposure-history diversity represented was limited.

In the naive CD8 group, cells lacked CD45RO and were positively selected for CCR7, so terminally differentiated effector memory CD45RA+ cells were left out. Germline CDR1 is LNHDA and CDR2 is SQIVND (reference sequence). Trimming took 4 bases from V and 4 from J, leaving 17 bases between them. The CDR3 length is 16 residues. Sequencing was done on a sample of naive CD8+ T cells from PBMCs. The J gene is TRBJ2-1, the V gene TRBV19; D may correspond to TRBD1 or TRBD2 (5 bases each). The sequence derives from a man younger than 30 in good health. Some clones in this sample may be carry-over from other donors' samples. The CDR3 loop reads CASSTPRDPLYNEQFF. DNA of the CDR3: TGTGCCAGTAGTACCCCTCGGGACCCCCTTTACAATGAGCAGTTCTTC.